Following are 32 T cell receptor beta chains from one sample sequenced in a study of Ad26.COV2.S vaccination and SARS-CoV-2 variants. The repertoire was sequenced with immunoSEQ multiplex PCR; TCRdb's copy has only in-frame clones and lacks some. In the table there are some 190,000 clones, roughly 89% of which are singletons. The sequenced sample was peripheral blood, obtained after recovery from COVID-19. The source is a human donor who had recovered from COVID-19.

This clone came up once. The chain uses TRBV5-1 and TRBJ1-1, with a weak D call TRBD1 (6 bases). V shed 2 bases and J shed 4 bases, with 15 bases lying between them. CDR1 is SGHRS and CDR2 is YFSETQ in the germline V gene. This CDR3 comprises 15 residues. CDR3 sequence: CASSFHYRVGTEAFF. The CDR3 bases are TGCGCCAGCAGCTTCCACTACAGGGTTGGCACTGAAGCTTTCTTT. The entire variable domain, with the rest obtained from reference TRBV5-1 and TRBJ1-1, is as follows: KAGVTQTPRYLIKTRGQQVTLSCSPISGHRSVSWYQQTPGQGLQFLFEYFSETQRNKGNFPGRFSGRQFSNSRSEMNVSTLELGDSALYLCASSFHYRVGTEAFFGQGTRLTVV.

The CDR3 bases are TGTGCCAGCAGTACCCCAGGACTAGCGGGGTACAATGAGCAGTTCTTC. Residues: CASSTPGLAGYNEQFF. The chain uses TRBV25-1 and TRBJ2-1; 12 nucleotides align to TRBD2. Germline CDR1 is MGHDK and CDR2 is SYGVNS. J gave up 4 bases and V 5 bases, and 6 bases lay outside the gene matches. The CDR3 extends over 16 amino acids.

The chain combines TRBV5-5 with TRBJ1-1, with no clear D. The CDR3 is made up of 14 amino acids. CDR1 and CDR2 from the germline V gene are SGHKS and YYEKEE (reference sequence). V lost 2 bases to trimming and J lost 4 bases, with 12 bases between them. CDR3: CASSFEEVSTEAFF. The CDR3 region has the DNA TGTGCCAGCAGCTTCGAGGAGGTCTCCACTGAAGCTTTCTTT. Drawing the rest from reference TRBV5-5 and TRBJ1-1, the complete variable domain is DAGVTQSPTHLIKTRGQQVTLRCSPISGHKSVSWYQQVLGQGPQFIFQYYEKEERGRGNFPDRFSARQFPNYSSELNVNALLLGDSALYLCASSFEEVSTEAFFGQGTRLTVV.

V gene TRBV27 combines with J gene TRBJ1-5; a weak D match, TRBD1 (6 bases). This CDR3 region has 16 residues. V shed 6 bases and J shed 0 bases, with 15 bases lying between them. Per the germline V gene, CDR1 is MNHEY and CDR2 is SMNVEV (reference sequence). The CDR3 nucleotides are TGTGCCAGCAGCGACAGGCGCCCTTTTAGCAATCAGCCCCAGCATTTT. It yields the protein CASSDRRPFSNQPQHF.

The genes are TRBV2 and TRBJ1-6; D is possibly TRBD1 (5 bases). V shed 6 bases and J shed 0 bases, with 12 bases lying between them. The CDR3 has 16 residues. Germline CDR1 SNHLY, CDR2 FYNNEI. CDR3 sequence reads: CASRGTVSSYNSPLHF. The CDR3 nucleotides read TGTGCCAGCAGAGGGACGGTTAGCTCCTATAATTCACCCCTCCACTTT.

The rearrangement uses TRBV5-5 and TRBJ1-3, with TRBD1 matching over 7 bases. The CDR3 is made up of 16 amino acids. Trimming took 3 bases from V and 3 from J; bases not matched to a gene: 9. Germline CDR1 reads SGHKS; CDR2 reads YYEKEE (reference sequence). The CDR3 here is CASSWPAGGLGNTIYF. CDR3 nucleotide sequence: TGTGCCAGCAGCTGGCCAGCAGGGGGTCTTGGAAACACCATATATTTT.

CDR3 sequence reads: CASSMRSRDTYEQYF. CDR3 nucleotide sequence: TGTGCCAGCAGCATGCGGTCGCGGGACACCTACGAGCAGTACTTC. This chain connects TRBV5-6 to TRBJ2-7, with D perhaps assigned TRBD1 or TRBD2 (6 bases each). Germline V gene sequence: CDR1 SGHDT, CDR2 YYEEEE. The V end was cut by 4 bases, the J end by 2 bases, with 16 bases between. The CDR3 loop spans 15 amino acids.

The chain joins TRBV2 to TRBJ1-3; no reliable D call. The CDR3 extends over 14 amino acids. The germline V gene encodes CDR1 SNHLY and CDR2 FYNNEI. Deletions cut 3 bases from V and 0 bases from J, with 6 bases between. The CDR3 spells CASSDIYSGNTIYF. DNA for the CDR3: TGTGCCAGCAGTGACATATACTCTGGAAACACCATATATTTT.

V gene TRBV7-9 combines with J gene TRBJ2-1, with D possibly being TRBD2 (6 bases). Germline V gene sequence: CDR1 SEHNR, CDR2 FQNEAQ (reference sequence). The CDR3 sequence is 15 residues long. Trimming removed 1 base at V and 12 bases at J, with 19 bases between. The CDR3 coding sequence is TGTGCCAGCAGCTTAGGGAGGACGGCGGGGTGGGGGCAGTTCTTC. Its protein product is CASSLGRTAGWGQFF.

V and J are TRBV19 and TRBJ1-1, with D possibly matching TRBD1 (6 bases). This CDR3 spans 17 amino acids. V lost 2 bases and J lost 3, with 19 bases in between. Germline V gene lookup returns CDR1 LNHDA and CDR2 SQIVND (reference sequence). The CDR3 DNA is TGTGCCAGTAGTATAAGGTTGGGGGCGGATCGGCACACTGAAGCTTTCTTT. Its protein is CASSIRLGADRHTEAFF.

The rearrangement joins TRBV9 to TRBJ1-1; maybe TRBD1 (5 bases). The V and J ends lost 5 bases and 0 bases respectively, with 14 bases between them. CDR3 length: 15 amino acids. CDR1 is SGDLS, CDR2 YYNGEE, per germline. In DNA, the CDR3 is TGTGCCAGCAGGGGGGGTCCGCGGATGAACACTGAAGCTTTCTTT. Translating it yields CASRGGPRMNTEAFF.

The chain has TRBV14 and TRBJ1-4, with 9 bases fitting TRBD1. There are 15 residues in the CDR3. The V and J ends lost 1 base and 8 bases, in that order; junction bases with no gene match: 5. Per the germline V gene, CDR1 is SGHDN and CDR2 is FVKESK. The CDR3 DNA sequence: TGTGCCAGCAGCCAAGGGGGACAGGGATACGAAAAACTGTTTTTT. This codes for CASSQGGQGYEKLFF. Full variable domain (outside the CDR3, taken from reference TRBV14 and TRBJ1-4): EAGVTQFPSHSVIEKGQTVTLRCDPISGHDNLYWYRRVMGKEIKFLLHFVKESKQDESGMPNNRFLAERTGGTYSTLKVQPAELEDSGVYFCASSQGGQGYEKLFFGSGTQLSVL.

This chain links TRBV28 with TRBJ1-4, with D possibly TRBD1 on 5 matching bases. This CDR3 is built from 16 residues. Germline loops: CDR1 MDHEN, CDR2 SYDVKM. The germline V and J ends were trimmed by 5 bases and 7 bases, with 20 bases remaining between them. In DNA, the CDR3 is TGTGCCAGCAGTACCCGGCGGGGGAGTAATGGTGAAAAACTGTTTTTT. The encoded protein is CASSTRRGSNGEKLFF.

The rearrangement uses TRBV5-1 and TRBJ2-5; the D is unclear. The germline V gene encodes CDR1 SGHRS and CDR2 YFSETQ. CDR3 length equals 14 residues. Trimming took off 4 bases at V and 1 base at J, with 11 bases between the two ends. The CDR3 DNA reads TGCGCCAGCAGCGCGATAGCAAGCCAAGAGACCCAGTACTTC. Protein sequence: CASSAIASQETQYF.

CDR3 sequence: CASSQSFNRGYSNQPQHF. The CDR3 bases are TGCGCCAGCAGTCAATCCTTTAATAGAGGCTATAGCAATCAGCCCCAGCATTTT. The chain employs TRBV23-1 and TRBJ1-5, with no clear D. TRBV23-1 carries the ORF label, with uncertain function. The CDR3 consists of 18 residues. V lost 0 bases and J lost 0, with 15 bases in between.

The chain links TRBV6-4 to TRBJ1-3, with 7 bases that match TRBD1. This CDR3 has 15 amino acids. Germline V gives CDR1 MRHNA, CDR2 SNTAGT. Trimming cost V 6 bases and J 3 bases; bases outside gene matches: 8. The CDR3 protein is CASRRPDRDGNTIYF. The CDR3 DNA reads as TGTGCCAGCAGGAGACCCGACAGGGATGGAAACACCATATATTTT.

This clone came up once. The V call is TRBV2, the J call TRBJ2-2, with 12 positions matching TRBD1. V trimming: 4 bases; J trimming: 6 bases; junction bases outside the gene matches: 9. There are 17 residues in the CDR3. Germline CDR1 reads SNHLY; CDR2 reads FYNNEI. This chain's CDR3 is CASSVRDRGPFAGELFF. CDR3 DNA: TGTGCCAGCAGTGTGAGGGACAGGGGGCCCTTTGCCGGGGAGCTGTTTTTT. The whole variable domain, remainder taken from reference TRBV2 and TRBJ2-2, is EPEVTQTPSHQVTQMGQEVILRCVPISNHLYFYWYRQILGQKVEFLVSFYNNEISEKSEIFDDQFSVERPDGSNFTLKIRSTKLEDSAMYFCASSVRDRGPFAGELFFGEGSRLTVL.

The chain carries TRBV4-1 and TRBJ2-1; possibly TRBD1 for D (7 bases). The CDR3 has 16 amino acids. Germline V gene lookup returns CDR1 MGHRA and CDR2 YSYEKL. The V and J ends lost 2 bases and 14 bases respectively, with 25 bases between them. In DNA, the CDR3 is TGCGCCAGCAGCCAACCCGGGGGACAGTGGATAGTAAGTAAGTTCTTC. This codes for CASSQPGGQWIVSKFF.

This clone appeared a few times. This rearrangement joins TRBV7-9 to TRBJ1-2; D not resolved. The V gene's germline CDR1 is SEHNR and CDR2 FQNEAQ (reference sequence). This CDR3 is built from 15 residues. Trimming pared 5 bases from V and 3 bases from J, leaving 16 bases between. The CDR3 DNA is TGTGCCAGCAGCCCTTTAGGGTTGGCGGACTATGGCTACACCTTC. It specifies CASSPLGLADYGYTF. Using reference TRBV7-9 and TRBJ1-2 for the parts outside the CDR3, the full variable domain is DTGVSQNPRHKITKRGQNVTFRCDPISEHNRLYWYRQTLGQGPEFLTYFQNEAQLEKSRLLSDRFSAERPKGSFSTLEIQRTEQGDSAMYLCASSPLGLADYGYTFGSGTRLTVV.

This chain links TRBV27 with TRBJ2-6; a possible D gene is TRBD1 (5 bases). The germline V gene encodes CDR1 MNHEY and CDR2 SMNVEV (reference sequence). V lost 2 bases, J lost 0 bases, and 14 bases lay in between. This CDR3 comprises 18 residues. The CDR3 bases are TGTGCCAGCAGTTTAGGGGCAGCCCCTAGCTCTGGGGCCAACGTCCTGACTTTC. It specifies CASSLGAAPSSGANVLTF.

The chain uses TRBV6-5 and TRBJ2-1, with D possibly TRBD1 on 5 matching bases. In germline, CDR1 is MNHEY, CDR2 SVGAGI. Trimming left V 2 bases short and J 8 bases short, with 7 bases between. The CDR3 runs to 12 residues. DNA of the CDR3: TGTGCCAGCAGTTACAGGGGTTATGAGCAGTTCTTC. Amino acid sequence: CASSYRGYEQFF.

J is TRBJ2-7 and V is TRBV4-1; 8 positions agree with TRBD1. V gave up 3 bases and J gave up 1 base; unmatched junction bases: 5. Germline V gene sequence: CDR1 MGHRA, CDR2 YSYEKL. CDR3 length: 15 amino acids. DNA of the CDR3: TGCGCCAGCAGCCACGGCCGGACAGGGTCCTACGAGCAGTACTTC. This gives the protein CASSHGRTGSYEQYF.

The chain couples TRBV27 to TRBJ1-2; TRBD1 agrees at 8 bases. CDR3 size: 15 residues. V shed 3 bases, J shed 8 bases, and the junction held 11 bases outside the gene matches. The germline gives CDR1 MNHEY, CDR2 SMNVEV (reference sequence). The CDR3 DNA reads TGTGCCAGCAGTTTTAGGACAGGGCATATGTTAGGCTACACCTTC. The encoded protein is CASSFRTGHMLGYTF.

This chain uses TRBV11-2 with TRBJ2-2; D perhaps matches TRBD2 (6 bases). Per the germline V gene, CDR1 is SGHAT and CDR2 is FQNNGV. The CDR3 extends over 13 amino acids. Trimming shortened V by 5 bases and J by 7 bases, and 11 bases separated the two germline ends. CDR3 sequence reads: CASSIGGGGELFF. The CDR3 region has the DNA TGTGCCAGCAGCATCGGGGGTGGCGGGGAGCTGTTTTTT.

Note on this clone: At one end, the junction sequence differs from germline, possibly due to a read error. The CDR3 loop is CASSISGGSHGNF. The CDR3 DNA follows: TGTGCCAGTAGTATTAGCGGGGGGTCGCATGGGAATTTT. This chain uses TRBV19 with TRBJ2-3; 10 bases line up with TRBD2. This CDR3 region has 13 residues. Germline assignment: CDR1 LNHDA and CDR2 SQIVND (reference sequence).

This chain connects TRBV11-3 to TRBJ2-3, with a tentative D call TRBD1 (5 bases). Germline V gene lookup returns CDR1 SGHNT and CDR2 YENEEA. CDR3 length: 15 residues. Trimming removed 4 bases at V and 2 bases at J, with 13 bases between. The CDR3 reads CASSSREGATDTQYF. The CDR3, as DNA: TGTGCCAGCAGCTCCCGAGAAGGGGCCACAGATACGCAGTATTTT.

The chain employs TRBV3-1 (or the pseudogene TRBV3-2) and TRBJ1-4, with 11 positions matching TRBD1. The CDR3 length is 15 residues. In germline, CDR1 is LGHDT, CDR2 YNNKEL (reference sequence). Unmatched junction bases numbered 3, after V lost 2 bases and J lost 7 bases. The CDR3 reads CASSQRGTGGEKLFF. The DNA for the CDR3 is TGTGCCAGCAGCCAAAGGGGGACAGGGGGTGAAAAACTGTTTTTT.

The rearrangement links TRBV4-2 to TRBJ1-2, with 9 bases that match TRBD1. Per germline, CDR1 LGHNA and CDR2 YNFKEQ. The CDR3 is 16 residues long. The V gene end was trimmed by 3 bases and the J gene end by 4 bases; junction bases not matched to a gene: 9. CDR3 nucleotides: TGTGCCAGCAGCCAGGCCTGGACAGGGGAATCCTATGGCTACACCTTC. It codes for CASSQAWTGESYGYTF.

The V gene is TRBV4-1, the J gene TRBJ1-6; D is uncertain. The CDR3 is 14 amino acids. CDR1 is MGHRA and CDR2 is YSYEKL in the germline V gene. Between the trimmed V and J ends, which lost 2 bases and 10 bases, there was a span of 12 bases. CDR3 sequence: CASSQRNGQSPLHF. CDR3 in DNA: TGCGCCAGCAGCCAACGAAATGGGCAGTCACCCCTCCACTTT.

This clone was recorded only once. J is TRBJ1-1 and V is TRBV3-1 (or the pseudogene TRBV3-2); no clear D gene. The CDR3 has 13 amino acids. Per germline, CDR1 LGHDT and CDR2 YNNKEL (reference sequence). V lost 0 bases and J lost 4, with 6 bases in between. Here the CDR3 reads CASSQDLGTEAFF. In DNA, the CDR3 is TGTGCCAGCAGCCAAGATCTGGGCACTGAAGCTTTCTTT.

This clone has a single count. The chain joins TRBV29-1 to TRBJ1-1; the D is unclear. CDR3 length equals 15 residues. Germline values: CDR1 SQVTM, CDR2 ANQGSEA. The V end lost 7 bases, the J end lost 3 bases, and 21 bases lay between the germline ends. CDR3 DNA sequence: TGCAGCGGAGACGTAGGGTTGCCCCAGTACACTGAAGCTTTCTTT. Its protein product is CSGDVGLPQYTEAFF.

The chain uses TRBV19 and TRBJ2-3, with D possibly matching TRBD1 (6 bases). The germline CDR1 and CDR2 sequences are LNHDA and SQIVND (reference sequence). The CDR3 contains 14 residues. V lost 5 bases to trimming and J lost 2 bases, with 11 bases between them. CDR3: CASSPGQFTDTQYF. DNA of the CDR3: TGTGCCAGTAGTCCAGGACAGTTCACAGATACGCAGTATTTT. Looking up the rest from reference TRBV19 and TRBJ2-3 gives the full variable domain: DGGITQSPKYLFRKEGQNVTLSCEQNLNHDAMYWYRQDPGQGLRLIYYSQIVNDFQKGDIAEGYSVSREKKESFPLTVTSAQKNPTAFYLCASSPGQFTDTQYFGPGTRLTVL.